Below, 8 T cell receptor beta chains from the same sample are listed, as sequenced in a study of blood T cell repertoires in COVID-19. Generated by immunoSEQ multiplex PCR, the TCRdb table keeps only in-frame clones and is missing some. The sample includes more than 350,000 clones, 80% to 90% of them seen just once. The sequenced sample consisted of PBMCs or T cells enriched from blood (not recorded which). The receptors originated from a woman between 45 and 65 years old who had recovered from COVID-19.

The chain carries TRBV7-9 and TRBJ2-7; D remains ambiguous. The length of the CDR3 is 13 residues. V shed 2 bases and J shed 4 bases, with 9 bases lying between them. Germline V gene lookup returns CDR1 SEHNR and CDR2 FQNEAQ (reference sequence). CDR3 loop: CASSLRYPYEQYF. The CDR3 DNA reads TGTGCCAGCAGCTTACGGTATCCTTACGAGCAGTACTTC. Drawing the rest from reference TRBV7-9 and TRBJ2-7, the complete variable domain is DTGVSQNPRHKITKRGQNVTFRCDPISEHNRLYWYRQTLGQGPEFLTYFQNEAQLEKSRLLSDRFSAERPKGSFSTLEIQRTEQGDSAMYLCASSLRYPYEQYFGPGTRLTVT.

This chain connects TRBV7-6 to TRBJ2-2; a weak D match, TRBD2 (6 bases). Trimming left V 5 bases short and J 9 bases short, with 16 bases between. CDR3 length: 14 residues. The V gene's germline CDR1 is SGHVS and CDR2 FNYEAQ. The CDR3 nucleotides read TGTGCCAGCAGCACCCGGGACTTCATGAGGGAGCTGTTTTTT. Translation: CASSTRDFMRELFF.

This chain links TRBV18 with TRBJ2-1; TRBD2 matches at 7 bases. V trimming: 5 bases; J trimming: 8 bases; junction bases outside the gene matches: 6. Germline CDR1 KGHSH, CDR2 LQKENI. This CDR3 spans 13 amino acids. The CDR3 spells CASSKSSGDEQFF. The DNA for the CDR3 is TGTGCCAGCTCAAAATCTAGCGGCGATGAGCAGTTCTTC.

The chain employs TRBV30 and TRBJ1-3; perhaps TRBD1 as D (5 bases). The germline V gene has CDR1 GTSNPN and CDR2 SVGIG (reference sequence). This CDR3 spans 16 amino acids. V was trimmed by 3 bases and J by 0 bases, leaving 15 bases between them. CDR3 nucleotide sequence: TGTGCCTGGAGAGATCAACAGGTGATCTCTGGAAACACCATATATTTT. This translates into CAWRDQQVISGNTIYF.

This chain connects TRBV3-1 (or the pseudogene TRBV3-2) to TRBJ1-2; D is uncertain. Germline assignment: CDR1 LGHDT and CDR2 YNNKEL (reference sequence). Between the trimmed V and J ends, which lost 5 bases and 4 bases, there was a span of 14 bases. This CDR3 contains 14 residues. The DNA for the CDR3 is TGTGCCAGCAGCTCGACAACCGCTACCTATGGCTACACCTTC. This sequence encodes CASSSTTATYGYTF.

CDR3 in DNA: TGTGCCAGCCTAAGGGGGGGAAGGTCACCCCTCCACTTT. Its protein product is CASLRGGRSPLHF. This sequence joins TRBV2 and TRBJ1-6; D might be TRBD1 (6 bases). Trimming left V 8 bases short and J 10 bases short, with 15 bases between. The CDR3 contains 13 residues. Germline lookup yields CDR1 SNHLY and CDR2 FYNNEI. The whole variable domain, remainder taken from reference TRBV2 and TRBJ1-6, is EPEVTQTPSHQVTQMGQEVILRCVPISNHLYFYWYRQILGQKVEFLVSFYNNEISEKSEIFDDQFSVERPDGSNFTLKIRSTKLEDSAMYFCASLRGGRSPLHFGNGTRLTVT.

This chain uses TRBV5-1 with TRBJ1-3; possible D gene TRBD1, 5 bases. This CDR3 region has 16 residues. Germline CDR1 reads SGHRS; CDR2 reads YFSETQ. Trimming pared 0 bases from V and 0 bases from J, leaving 10 bases between. CDR3 protein: CASSLGGSSSGNTIYF. As DNA, the CDR3 is TGCGCCAGCAGCTTGGGGGGCTCAAGCTCTGGAAACACCATATATTTT.

The chain carries TRBV10-3 and TRBJ1-1; weak D call: TRBD1 (6 bases). Deletions cut 8 bases from V and 8 bases from J, with 12 bases between. The CDR3 extends over 11 amino acids. In germline, CDR1 is ENHRY, CDR2 SYGVKD. The CDR3 DNA sequence: TGTGCCATCTTGACAGGAACCGAAGCTTTCTTT. Translated: CAILTGTEAFF.